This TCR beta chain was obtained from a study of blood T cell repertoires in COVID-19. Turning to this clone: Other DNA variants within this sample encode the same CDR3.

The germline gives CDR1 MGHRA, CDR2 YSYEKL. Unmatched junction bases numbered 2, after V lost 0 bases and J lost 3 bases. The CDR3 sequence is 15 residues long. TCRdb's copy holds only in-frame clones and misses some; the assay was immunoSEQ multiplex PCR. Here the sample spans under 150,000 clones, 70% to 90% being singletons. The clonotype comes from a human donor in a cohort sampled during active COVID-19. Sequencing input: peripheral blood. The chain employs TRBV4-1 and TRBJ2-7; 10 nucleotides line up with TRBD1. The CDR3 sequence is CASSQEGQGIYEQYF. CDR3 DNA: TGCGCCAGCAGCCAAGAGGGACAGGGGATCTACGAGCAGTACTTC.